This record looks at one TCR beta chain sequence and its context. What it binds is not known. The record originates from a study of T cell responses to AZD1222 COVID-19 vaccine. Per germline, CDR1 KGHSH and CDR2 LQKENI. This CDR3 spans 17 amino acids. V was shortened by 4 bases and J by 2 bases, with 18 bases between the two germline ends. TCRdb's table, derived via immunoSEQ multiplex PCR, lists solely in-frame clones and lacks some. The sample has 150,000 to 200,000 clones; 90% are singletons. Study conclusions and caveats: White British donors predominated, females outnumbered males, and clonal diversity was possibly underestimated. Unmutated variant regions are reportedly targeted by nearly half of spike-specific TCRs.

This sequence joins TRBV18 and TRBJ1-3; weak D call: TRBD1 (6 bases). The source of this sequence is an adult who received the AZD1222 COVID-19 vaccine. The source material was peripheral blood, sampled 28 days after the second AZD1222 dose. DNA of the CDR3: TGTGCCAGCTCACTCCAGGAGGGACAACTTGCTGGAAACACCATATATTTT. Protein: CASSLQEGQLAGNTIYF. The variable domain in full, with the rest retrieved from reference TRBV18 and TRBJ1-3, is NAGVMQNPRHLVRRRGQEARLRCSPMKGHSHVYWYRQLPEEGLKFMVYLQKENIIDESGMPKERFSAEFPKEGPSILRIQQVVRGDSAAYFCASSLQEGQLAGNTIYFGEGSWLTVV.